A selection of T cell receptor beta chains follows, all from one sample in a study of graft-versus-host responses after intestinal transplantation. Their recognized antigens are unknown. The method was immunoSEQ multiplex PCR; TCRdb's version includes in-frame clones alone and lacks a portion of them. The table lists around 93,000 clones, about 93% of them singletons. Sequences were derived from unstimulated CD8+ T cells sorted from spleen or lymph node cells, sampled before intestinal transplant. Every receptor here comes from a human donor who received an intestinal transplant. CDR3s include the opening cysteine and the closing phenylalanine or tryptophan. Each record gives: J gene, V gene, clone size, D gene, CDR3 DNA, CDR3 protein. A D gene is named only where the DNA matches it firmly. Size values are once, few and many counts, or a class for expanded clones, and some rows have none.

TRBJ2-7,TRBV7-3,.,.,TGTGCCAGCAGCCCCGAAGGATATACCTACGAGCAGTACTTC,CASSPEGYTYEQYF
TRBJ2-7,TRBV4-2,.,TRBD2,TGTGCCAGCAGCCAAGATATCACTAGCGGTTCTAGCTCCTACGAGCAGTACTTC,CASSQDITSGSSSYEQYF
TRBJ1-5,TRBV6-5,.,.,TGTGCCAGCAGGCGGGAACTTGATCAGCCCCAGCATTTT,CASRRELDQPQHF
TRBJ2-7,TRBV7-9,once,TRBD1,TGTGCCAGCAGCTCCCGTCCGGGGGGACAGGGGTCCTACGAGCAGTACTTC,CASSSRPGGQGSYEQYF
TRBJ2-3,TRBV7-9,.,TRBD2,TGTGCCAGCAGCTTAGATTTTAGCGGGAGGACAGATACGCAGTATTTT,CASSLDFSGRTDTQYF
TRBJ1-1,TRBV9,.,.,TGTGCCAGCAGCGTAACAGGGTTGAACACTGAAGCTTTCTTT,CASSVTGLNTEAFF
TRBJ2-3,TRBV11-2,.,.,TGTGCCAGCAGCTTAGGGCGGGCTACAGATACGCAGTATTTT,CASSLGRATDTQYF
TRBJ2-1,TRBV5-4,few,.,TGTGCCAGCAGCTTAGGGGACGGCTTGTTCTTC,CASSLGDGLFF
TRBJ2-3,TRBV7-6,.,.,TGTACCAGCAGCACACCGGGACTTAGCACAGATACGCAGTATTTT,CTSSTPGLSTDTQYF
TRBJ2-7,TRBV2,.,TRBD1,TGTGCCAGCAGTGACGACAGGGGGCGAGGCTACGAGCAGTACTTC,CASSDDRGRGYEQYF
TRBJ2-7,TRBV28,.,TRBD1,TGTGCCAGCAGTTTACCGGGACAGGGGGTCCCGGAGAGGAACCTCGGGCAGTACTTC,CASSLPGQGVPERNLGQYF
TRBJ1-2,TRBV10-3,few,TRBD1,TGTGCCAGCAGTTACTCCTCGACAGGGAGGGTCTATGGCTACACCTTC,CASSYSSTGRVYGYTF
TRBJ1-1,TRBV6-5,.,TRBD1,TGTGCCAGCAGTTTAACGGCGACAGGGTCGACTGAAGCTTTCTTT,CASSLTATGSTEAFF
TRBJ2-3,TRBV7-9,.,TRBD1,TGTGCCAGCAGCTTCGACGACAGGGGGAAGTATTTT,CASSFDDRGKYF
TRBJ1-1,TRBV29-1,.,.,TGCAGCGCTCCAGGTGGTTTCTTT,CSAPGGFF
TRBJ1-2,TRBV12-5,few,.,TGTGCTAGTGGTCTCTGGGACAACCTAATCAACTATGGCTACACCTTC,CASGLWDNLINYGYTF
TRBJ1-2,TRBV29-1,.,.,TGCAGCGTTGCGGGCTATGGCTACACCTTC,CSVAGYGYTF
TRBJ2-7,TRBV11-2,.,.,TGTGCCAGCAGCCCCACTCGGGAGCAGTACTTC,CASSPTREQYF
TRBJ2-3,TRBV5-6,.,.,TGTGCCAGCAGCTTCGACCCGGCGACAGATACGCAGTATTTT,CASSFDPATDTQYF
TRBJ1-6,TRBV9,.,TRBD1,TGTGCCAGCAGCGGGACAGGGAATAATTCACCCCTCCACTTT,CASSGTGNNSPLHF
TRBJ2-2,TRBV27,.,.,TGTGCCAGCAGCCCAATGAACACCGGGGAGCTGTTTTTT,CASSPMNTGELFF
TRBJ2-6,TRBV9,.,.,TGTGCCAGCAGCGTAGCTAGTGGGTCTGGGGCCAACGTCCTGACTTTC,CASSVASGSGANVLTF
TRBJ2-3,TRBV6-5,once,TRBD1,TGTGCCAGCGGGGCGACAGGGGCTAGCACAGATACGCAGTATTTT,CASGATGASTDTQYF
TRBJ2-7,TRBV2,.,TRBD2,TGTGCCAGCAGCCCATCGGGAGGGGGTGACGAGCAGTACTTC,CASSPSGGGDEQYF
TRBJ2-7,TRBV10-1,once,TRBD2,TGCGCCAGCAGTTCAGGACTAGCGGCCGACTACGAGCAGTACTTC,CASSSGLAADYEQYF
TRBJ2-7,TRBV6-1,.,.,TGTGCCAGCAGCCTAAGCGGACAGTTCTACGAGCAGTACTTC,CASSLSGQFYEQYF